The clone carrying this TCR beta chain occurred a few times. What it binds is unknown. The CDR3 has 14 residues. Germline V gives CDR1 SQVTM, CDR2 ANQGSEA. Deletions cut 4 bases from V and 12 bases from J, with 22 bases between. Using its own MiXCR run on the RT-PCR reads, TCRdb lists one record per CDR3 protein. This sample has under 550,000 distinct CDR3 sequences, with around 7.7% found just once. The sample is drawn from a study of response to subunit inactivated influenza vaccine. The study's findings and limits: The authors proposed limited new T cell recruitment per seasonal influenza vaccination.

J is TRBJ2-4 and V is TRBV29-1; TRBD2 might be the D (7 bases). The specimen was PBMCs from blood, collected 23 to 25 months after vaccination. This receptor was taken from a man between 45 and 75 years old who received an inactivated influenza vaccine. The CDR3 sequence: CSVGMGGGPESQYF. Here the CDR3 DNA reads TGCAGCGTTGGGATGGGGGGGGGCCCTGAGAGTCAGTACTTC.